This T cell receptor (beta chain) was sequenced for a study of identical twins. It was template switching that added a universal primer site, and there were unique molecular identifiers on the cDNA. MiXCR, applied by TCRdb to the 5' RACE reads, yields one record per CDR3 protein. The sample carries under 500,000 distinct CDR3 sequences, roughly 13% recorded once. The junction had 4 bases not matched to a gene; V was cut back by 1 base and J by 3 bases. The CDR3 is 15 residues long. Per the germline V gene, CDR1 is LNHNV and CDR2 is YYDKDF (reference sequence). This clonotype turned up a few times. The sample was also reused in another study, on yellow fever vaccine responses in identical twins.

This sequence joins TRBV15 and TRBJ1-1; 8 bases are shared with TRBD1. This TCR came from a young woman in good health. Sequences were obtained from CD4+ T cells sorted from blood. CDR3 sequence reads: CATSRGQGKDTEAFF. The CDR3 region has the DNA TGTGCCACCAGCAGAGGACAGGGGAAGGACACTGAAGCTTTCTTT.